These 23 T cell receptor beta chains were all obtained from the same sample, sequenced in a study of neoadjuvant anti-PD-1 for oral cavity cancer. Time point of the sample: after neoadjuvant nivolumab, at surgical resection. Clones were read by immunoSEQ multiplex PCR, and TCRdb kept only the in-frame ones, dropping some. Of 68,000 or so clones detected, around 83% appear once; the ten largest clones hold roughly 3.5%. This specimen was PBMCs, taken after nivolumab (anti-PD-1) treatment. These receptors came from a person aged 40 to 85 with oral cavity squamous cell carcinoma.

The chain carries TRBV5-1 and TRBJ2-5, with TRBD1 matching over 8 bases. The V and J ends lost 0 bases and 3 bases, in that order; junction bases with no gene match: 4. The germline V gene has CDR1 SGHRS and CDR2 YFSETQ. This CDR3 has 15 amino acids. The CDR3 nucleotides are TGCGCCAGCAGCTTGGGGGACAGGCGGGAAGAGACCCAGTACTTC. Translating it yields CASSLGDRREETQYF.

J is TRBJ2-3 and V is TRBV28; 7 nucleotides align to TRBD1. The germline V gene encodes CDR1 MDHEN and CDR2 SYDVKM. The CDR3 is 16 residues long. Trimming cost V 6 bases and J 2 bases; bases outside gene matches: 11. The CDR3 nucleotides read TGTGCCAGCAGATCCCCTGGTGAGGGGGCCACAGATACGCAGTATTTT. The encoded protein is CASRSPGEGATDTQYF.

This clone was observed a single time. The J gene is TRBJ2-1, the V gene TRBV27, with D possibly TRBD2 on 6 matching bases. Trimming stripped 2 bases from V and 7 bases from J, with 15 bases between. The CDR3 extends over 15 amino acids. CDR1 MNHEY and CDR2 SMNVEV come from the germline V gene (reference sequence). The CDR3 DNA follows: TGTGCCAGCAGTTTAACTCCGGGAGTTATAAATGAGCAGTTCTTC. Protein sequence: CASSLTPGVINEQFF.

This chain uses TRBV6-5 with TRBJ2-7, with D perhaps matching TRBD1 (6 bases). Germline V gene sequence: CDR1 MNHEY, CDR2 SVGAGI. The CDR3 extends over 14 amino acids. The ends were cut back, 0 bases at V and 7 bases at J, with 13 bases in the middle. This CDR3 is CASSYSYTGFEQYF. DNA for the CDR3: TGTGCCAGCAGTTACTCGTACACAGGGTTTGAGCAGTACTTC.

The CDR3: CASSLRTSFGGEQFF. Written as DNA, the CDR3 is TGCGCCAGCAGCCTTCGGACCTCCTTCGGAGGTGAGCAGTTCTTC. The chain combines TRBV5-1 with TRBJ2-1; a possible D gene is TRBD2 (5 bases). The CDR3 is made up of 15 amino acids. CDR1 and CDR2 (germline): SGHRS, YFSETQ. Trimming cost V 4 bases and J 9 bases, with 20 bases left between them.

CDR3 sequence (DNA): TGTGCCAGCAGATCTCGACGGTCGGAATACGAGCAGTACTTC. This gives the protein CASRSRRSEYEQYF. J is TRBJ2-7 and V is TRBV5-8; D is undetermined. Germline values: CDR1 SGHTS, CDR2 YDEGEE. The CDR3 loop spans 14 amino acids. V dropped 5 bases and J dropped 4 bases, with 16 bases sitting between them.

The chain couples TRBV10-3 to TRBJ2-1, with 9 bases fitting TRBD2. CDR1 and CDR2 from the germline V gene are ENHRY and SYGVKD. CDR3 length equals 13 residues. J lost 8 bases, V lost 10 bases, and 9 bases had no gene match. The CDR3 loop is CATRPTSGHEQFF. CDR3 sequence (DNA): TGTGCCACCCGCCCGACTAGCGGACATGAGCAGTTCTTC.

V gene TRBV5-4 combines with J gene TRBJ1-1, with TRBD1 identical over 7 bases. Germline V lookup: CDR1 SGHNT, CDR2 YYREEE (reference sequence). With 5 bases clipped from V and 1 base from J, the junction kept 14 bases outside the gene matches. The CDR3 has 17 residues. The DNA of the CDR3 is TGTGCCAGCAGAACGACAGGGAGGGGTCAGAGGAACACTGAAGCTTTCTTT. This translates into CASRTTGRGQRNTEAFF.

This chain uses TRBV30 with TRBJ1-2, with D possibly TRBD1 on 5 matching bases. Germline values: CDR1 GTSNPN, CDR2 SVGIG (reference sequence). This CDR3 contains 18 residues. Trimming removed 4 bases at V and 8 bases at J, with 32 bases between. CDR3 loop: CAWTPSPGTRGALGGYTF. The CDR3 nucleotides read TGTGCCTGGACCCCAAGTCCGGGTACAAGAGGGGCACTGGGCGGCTACACCTTC.

In its sample, this clone was seen once. The chain combines TRBV10-1 with TRBJ2-1, with TRBD2 matching 7 bases. V lost 4 bases, J lost 3 bases, and 15 bases stayed unmatched. Germline V gene lookup returns CDR1 WNHNN and CDR2 SYGVQD (reference sequence). The CDR3 is 18 residues long. The CDR3 DNA reads as TGCGCCAGCAGTGGGAGCCGGGAGGCCCAGGTGGACTACAATGAGCAGTTCTTC. Its translation: CASSGSREAQVDYNEQFF.

This chain uses TRBV12-5 with TRBJ1-3, with D tentatively TRBD1 (6 bases). The germline CDR1 and CDR2 sequences are LGHNT and FRNRAP. Between the trimmed V and J ends, which lost 3 bases and 3 bases, there was a span of 21 bases. The CDR3 has 18 residues. CDR3 protein: CASGFQGLEGFGGNTIYF. The CDR3 DNA reads as TGTGCTAGTGGTTTCCAGGGGTTGGAGGGTTTTGGTGGAAACACCATATATTTT.

This clone has only one observation. V and J are TRBV29-1 and TRBJ2-5; D may match TRBD1 or TRBD2 (6 bases each). Germline V gene data show CDR1 as SQVTM and CDR2 as ANQGSEA. Trimming took 6 bases from V and 4 from J, leaving 15 bases between them. The CDR3 extends over 13 amino acids. The CDR3 is CSVVGGRRETQYF. CDR3 DNA: TGCAGCGTGGTAGGGGGGAGGCGAGAGACCCAGTACTTC.

The chain recombines TRBV2 with TRBJ1-1, with D possibly being TRBD1 (6 bases). Germline V gives CDR1 SNHLY, CDR2 FYNNEI. Deletions cut 7 bases from V and 0 bases from J, with 18 bases between. The CDR3 spans 16 residues. This CDR3 is CASTGGAGVMNTEAFF. The CDR3 DNA is TGTGCCAGCACTGGGGGGGCAGGGGTCATGAACACTGAAGCTTTCTTT.

The table lists this clone with many counts. The V call is TRBV28, the J call TRBJ1-5; 7 bases fit TRBD1. This CDR3 is built from 14 residues. The germline gives CDR1 MDHEN, CDR2 SYDVKM. V dropped 3 bases and J dropped 8; count of bases not matched to a gene: 7. The CDR3 sequence: CASSFLTGMEPQHF. The CDR3 bases are TGTGCCAGCAGTTTTCTGACAGGGATGGAGCCCCAGCATTTT.

The gene calls are TRBV10-3 and TRBJ1-1; the D gene is possibly TRBD1 (5 bases). CDR1 and CDR2 from the germline V gene are ENHRY and SYGVKD. With 5 bases removed from V and 2 bases from J, the gap between germline ends came to 12 bases. The CDR3 extends over 14 amino acids. For the CDR3, the DNA is TGTGCCATCAGTTCTGGGGGGGGAAACACTGAAGCTTTCTTT. The encoded protein is CAISSGGGNTEAFF.

This clone came up a few times. The chain has TRBV6-6 and TRBJ2-5; D remains ambiguous. CDR1 and CDR2 from the germline V gene are MNHNY and SVGAGI (reference sequence). The CDR3 is made up of 10 amino acids. Trimming took off 7 bases at V and 5 bases at J, with 5 bases between the two ends. CDR3 sequence (DNA): TGTGCCAGCAAGGGCGAGACCCAGTACTTC. Its protein product is CASKGETQYF.

The chain uses TRBV4-1 and TRBJ1-1, with D perhaps TRBD1 (6 bases). CDR3 size: 14 residues. Trimming stripped 6 bases from V and 0 bases from J, with 11 bases between. In germline, CDR1 is MGHRA, CDR2 YSYEKL. The CDR3 is CASRTGHMNTEAFF. CDR3 sequence (DNA): TGCGCCAGCAGAACAGGGCATATGAACACTGAAGCTTTCTTT.

This clone showed up just once. V is TRBV6-6 and J is TRBJ2-6; D is ambiguous. The germline V gene encodes CDR1 MNHNY and CDR2 SVGAGI (reference sequence). There are 13 residues in the CDR3. V was pared by 3 bases and J by 3 bases, with 3 bases between. The CDR3 nucleotides read TGTGCCAGCAGTTATAGTGGGGCCAACGTCCTGACTTTC. Amino acid sequence: CASSYSGANVLTF.

The chain joins TRBV5-1 to TRBJ1-2; TRBD1 matches at 7 bases. The CDR3 length is 13 residues. Germline lookup yields CDR1 SGHRS and CDR2 YFSETQ. Trimming removed 4 bases from V and 8 bases from J; junction bases left unmatched: 8. The CDR3 DNA is TGCGCCAGCAGCCCCACAGGGGAGGGCGGCTACACCTTC. Translated: CASSPTGEGGYTF.

The chain recombines TRBV11-2 with TRBJ1-1; D is unresolved. Between the trimmed V and J ends, which lost 4 bases and 1 base, there was a span of 1 base. The germline V gene has CDR1 SGHAT and CDR2 FQNNGV. The CDR3 contains 11 residues. DNA for the CDR3: TGTGCCAGCAGCTGGAACACTGAAGCTTTCTTT. Protein sequence: CASSWNTEAFF.

The chain recombines TRBV5-5 with TRBJ2-1; D may be TRBD1 or TRBD2 (5 bases each). From germline, CDR1 is SGHKS and CDR2 YYEKEE (reference sequence). The ends were cut back, 3 bases at V and 3 bases at J, with 10 bases in the middle. The CDR3 sequence is 14 residues long. The CDR3 DNA is TGTGCCAGCAGCTACCGGGACGTCTACAATGAGCAGTTCTTC. The encoded protein is CASSYRDVYNEQFF.

This clone was detected only once. V is TRBV5-1 and J is TRBJ2-7; 9 positions agree with TRBD2. Germline CDR1 reads SGHRS; CDR2 reads YFSETQ. This CDR3 has 17 amino acids. Losses at the gene ends were 4 bases for V and 2 bases for J; bases not matched to a gene: 13. The CDR3 bases are TGCGCCAGCAGCCGCCTCCCGGGACTAGCTGAAACCTACGAGCAGTACTTC. Protein: CASSRLPGLAETYEQYF.

This rearrangement joins TRBV30 to TRBJ2-7, with D hard to call. Between the trimmed V and J ends, which lost 5 bases and 0 bases, there was a span of 8 bases. Germline V gives CDR1 GTSNPN, CDR2 SVGIG (reference sequence). This CDR3 contains 12 residues. CDR3 bases: TGTGCCTGGCGCCGGAGCTCCTACGAGCAGTACTTC. Its translation: CAWRRSSYEQYF.